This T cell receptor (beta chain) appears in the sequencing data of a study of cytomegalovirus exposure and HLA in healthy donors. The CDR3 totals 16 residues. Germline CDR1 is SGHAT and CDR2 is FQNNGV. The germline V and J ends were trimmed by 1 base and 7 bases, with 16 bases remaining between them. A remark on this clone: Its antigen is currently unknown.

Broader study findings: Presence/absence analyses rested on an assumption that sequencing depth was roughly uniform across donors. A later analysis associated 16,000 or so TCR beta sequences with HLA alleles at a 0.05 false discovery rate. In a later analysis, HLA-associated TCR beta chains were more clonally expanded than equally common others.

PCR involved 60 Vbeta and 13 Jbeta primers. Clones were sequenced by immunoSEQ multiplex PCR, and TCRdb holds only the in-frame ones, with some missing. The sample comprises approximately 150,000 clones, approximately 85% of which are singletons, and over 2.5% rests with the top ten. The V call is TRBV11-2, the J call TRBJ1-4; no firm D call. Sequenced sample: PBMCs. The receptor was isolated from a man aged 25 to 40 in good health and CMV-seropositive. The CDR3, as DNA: TGTGCCAGCAGCTTAGGGTACGGGGTTGGCGGTGAAAAACTGTTTTTT. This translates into CASSLGYGVGGEKLFF.